This T cell receptor beta chain was sequenced in a study of cytomegalovirus exposure and HLA in healthy donors. The CDR3 loop spans 14 amino acids. From germline, CDR1 is SGHRS and CDR2 YFSETQ. V shed 3 bases and J 9 bases; nucleotides not matched to a gene: 5. The study's findings and limits: A previous analysis found most TCR beta V segments productive roughly 87% or roughly 30% of the time. Overall, about 160 TCR beta chains were annotated as cytomegalovirus-associated.

Details on this clone: Antigen: not known.

13 Jbeta primers and 60 Vbeta primers were used for the PCR. Generated by immunoSEQ multiplex PCR, the TCRdb table keeps only in-frame clones and is missing some. The sample records 180,000 or so clones, about 86% being singletons. Sequenced: PBMCs. The chain uses TRBV5-1 and TRBJ2-1; TRBD1 matches at 11 bases. This sequence was found in a woman in her thirties in good health and CMV-seronegative. DNA for the CDR3: TGCGCCAGCAGCTGGGACAGGGGGGCTGTTGAGCAGTTCTTC. It yields the protein CASSWDRGAVEQFF. The full variable domain, in which reference TRBV5-1 and TRBJ2-1 provide the parts outside the CDR3, is KAGVTQTPRYLIKTRGQQVTLSCSPISGHRSVSWYQQTPGQGLQFLFEYFSETQRNKGNFPGRFSGRQFSNSRSEMNVSTLELGDSALYLCASSWDRGAVEQFFGPGTRLTVL.